Below are 28 T cell receptor beta chains sequenced from a single sample in a study of blood T cell repertoires in COVID-19. Clones were read by immunoSEQ multiplex PCR, and TCRdb kept only the in-frame ones, dropping some. The sample consists of around 100,000 clones, 80% of them appearing once. Input material: peripheral blood. Receptors originate from a woman aged 70 to 79 with acute or convalescent COVID-19.

The rearrangement uses TRBV7-2 and TRBJ2-5; 10 bases match TRBD1. The trim removed 5 bases at V and 5 bases at J, leaving 11 bases unmatched. Looked up from germline, CDR1 is SGHTA and CDR2 is FQGNSA. The CDR3 spans 16 residues. The CDR3 DNA sequence: TGTGCCAGCAGCCCCACAGGGACAGGGGAGTGGGAGACCCAGTACTTC. It yields the protein CASSPTGTGEWETQYF.

V usage is TRBV2 and J usage is TRBJ1-5; the D gene is possibly TRBD1 (6 bases). Germline assignment: CDR1 SNHLY and CDR2 FYNNEI. The V gene lost 4 bases and the J gene lost 7 bases, with 17 bases spanning the gap. CDR3 length: 15 amino acids. CDR3 nucleotide sequence: TGTGCCAGCAGTGTAGAGACCCCGCAGGGGCAGCCCCAGCATTTT. Translating gives CASSVETPQGQPQHF.

The V call is TRBV9, the J call TRBJ2-2; unclear D gene. Trimming stripped 4 bases from V and 4 bases from J, with 11 bases between. CDR3 length: 14 amino acids. Germline CDR1 reads SGDLS; CDR2 reads YYNGEE. In DNA form, the CDR3 reads TGTGCCAGCAGCCCCGCGAGTGTCACCGGGGAGCTGTTTTTT. It yields the protein CASSPASVTGELFF.

In its sample, this clone was seen a few times. The chain joins TRBV28 to TRBJ1-5; D possibly corresponds to TRBD1 (6 bases). The CDR3 has 14 amino acids. Germline V gene sequence: CDR1 MDHEN, CDR2 SYDVKM. V lost 8 bases and J 4 bases, leaving 15 bases between the germline ends. The CDR3: CASEEQGLNQPQHF. The CDR3 region has the DNA TGTGCCAGCGAGGAACAGGGTTTGAATCAGCCCCAGCATTTT.

The chain is built from TRBV6-5 and TRBJ1-1; tentative D call: TRBD1 (5 bases). CDR3 length: 13 amino acids. In germline, CDR1 is MNHEY, CDR2 SVGAGI. Trimming stripped 8 bases from V and 1 base from J, with 11 bases between. In DNA form, the CDR3 reads TGTGCCAGCGCCAGGGTGGGGAACACTGAAGCTTTCTTT. Encoded protein: CASARVGNTEAFF.

This chain connects TRBV6-5 to TRBJ1-1; the D is unclear. The CDR3 is 16 amino acids. CDR1 MNHEY and CDR2 SVGAGI come from the germline V gene. Trimming shortened V by 2 bases and J by 5 bases, and 18 bases separated the two germline ends. The DNA of the CDR3 is TGTGCCAGCAGTTACGAGGTGGTTGAGGGAGGGACTGAAGCTTTCTTT. Its translation: CASSYEVVEGGTEAFF.

The chain is built from TRBV7-6 and TRBJ1-5; the match to TRBD1 covers 8 bases. CDR1 is SGHVS and CDR2 is FNYEAQ in the germline V gene. This CDR3 is built from 17 residues. V shed 6 bases and J 1 base; nucleotides not matched to a gene: 11. CDR3 sequence reads: CASSSLPRGLSNQPQHF. CDR3 DNA sequence: TGTGCCAGCAGTTCCCTCCCCAGGGGGCTGAGCAATCAGCCCCAGCATTTT.

The rearrangement joins TRBV7-6 to TRBJ2-1; 11 bases map to TRBD2. CDR3 length equals 15 residues. Per germline, CDR1 SGHVS and CDR2 FNYEAQ. V dropped 5 bases and J dropped 9; count of bases not matched to a gene: 9. CDR3 bases: TGTGCCAGCAGCATTAGCGGGGGGGCCTCTGTTGAGCAGTTCTTC. Amino acids: CASSISGGASVEQFF.

The sample holds a few counts of this clone. The chain couples TRBV5-8 to TRBJ1-3; D not resolved. V was pared by 6 bases and J by 3 bases, with 16 bases between. Germline loops: CDR1 SGHTS, CDR2 YDEGEE. The length of the CDR3 is 15 residues. Here the CDR3 reads CASTPTGGGGNTIYF. CDR3 nucleotides: TGTGCCAGCACTCCAACCGGTGGTGGTGGAAACACCATATATTTT.

This clone was seen once. J is TRBJ1-4 and V is TRBV2; no clear D gene. This CDR3 has 13 amino acids. Germline CDR1 reads SNHLY; CDR2 reads FYNNEI. V lost 7 bases to trimming and J lost 5 bases, with 11 bases between them. The CDR3 DNA follows: TGTGCCAGCACCGAGTGGGAGAATGAAAAACTGTTTTTT. Its translation: CASTEWENEKLFF. Together with reference TRBV2 and TRBJ1-4, the CDR3 gives the full variable domain: EPEVTQTPSHQVTQMGQEVILRCVPISNHLYFYWYRQILGQKVEFLVSFYNNEISEKSEIFDDQFSVERPDGSNFTLKIRSTKLEDSAMYFCASTEWENEKLFFGSGTQLSVL.

This rearrangement joins TRBV11-2 to TRBJ1-2, with 8 bases that match TRBD1. After removal of 5 bases from V and 10 bases from J, the junction contained 9 bases not matched to a gene. The CDR3 is 13 residues long. The germline V gene encodes CDR1 SGHAT and CDR2 FQNNGV. CDR3 loop: CASSLQGVDSYTF. The CDR3 DNA follows: TGTGCCAGCAGCCTACAGGGGGTAGACTCCTACACCTTC.

The chain recombines TRBV23-1 with TRBJ1-1; 7 nucleotides match TRBD1. TRBV23-1 is recorded as an ORF, its role being uncertain. The V segment lost 0 bases and the J segment 0 bases; nucleotides outside the gene matches: 4. This CDR3 is 16 amino acids long. CDR3 loop: CASSQSHRGMNTEAFF. The CDR3 DNA reads TGCGCCAGCAGTCAATCCCACAGGGGAATGAACACTGAAGCTTTCTTT.

V is TRBV9 and J is TRBJ2-5; the D gene is possibly TRBD2 (5 bases). The CDR3 covers 14 residues. V gave up 0 bases and J gave up 5 bases, with 11 bases separating them. The germline V gene encodes CDR1 SGDLS and CDR2 YYNGEE. The CDR3 coding sequence is TGTGCCAGCAGCGTAGAGGCTAGCCGGGAGACCCAGTACTTC. Residues: CASSVEASRETQYF.

This chain links TRBV10-3 with TRBJ1-3; 9 bases agree with TRBD1. This CDR3 contains 13 residues. CDR1 and CDR2 (germline): ENHRY, SYGVKD. With 10 bases clipped from V and 4 bases from J, the junction kept 5 bases outside the gene matches. The CDR3 here is CATGTGTGNTIYF. CDR3 in DNA: TGTGCCACCGGGACAGGGACAGGAAACACCATATATTTT.

The genes are TRBV28 and TRBJ2-5, with 8 positions matching TRBD1. This CDR3 is 14 amino acids long. V dropped 5 bases and J dropped 3; count of bases not matched to a gene: 5. The germline V gene encodes CDR1 MDHEN and CDR2 SYDVKM. The CDR3 protein is CASSPPDREETQYF. CDR3 nucleotides: TGTGCCAGCAGTCCCCCGGACAGGGAAGAGACCCAGTACTTC.

This clone was observed a handful of times. The chain is built from TRBV6-5 and TRBJ1-3; 9 bases line up with TRBD1. J lost 4 bases, V lost 6 bases, and 7 bases had no gene match. The CDR3 is 15 amino acids. CDR1 and CDR2 (germline): MNHEY, SVGAGI. CDR3 residues: CASSLTGTGGNTIYF. The CDR3 region has the DNA TGTGCCAGCAGCCTGACCGGGACAGGGGGAAACACCATATATTTT.

In this sample, this clone turned up a few times. V usage is TRBV12-5 and J usage is TRBJ1-1; 8 positions agree with TRBD1. The V and J ends lost 3 bases and 0 bases, in that order; junction bases with no gene match: 15. Germline CDR1 is LGHNT and CDR2 is FRNRAP. The CDR3 covers 19 residues. CDR3 sequence reads: CASGLGRRQGPVMNTEAFF. Here the CDR3 DNA reads TGTGCTAGTGGTTTAGGACGCCGACAGGGGCCTGTCATGAACACTGAAGCTTTCTTT. The full variable domain, with the rest looked up from reference TRBV12-5 and TRBJ1-1, is DARVTQTPRHKVTEMGQEVTMRCQPILGHNTVFWYRQTMMQGLELLAYFRNRAPLDDSGMPKDRFSAEMPDATLATLKIQPSEPRDSAVYFCASGLGRRQGPVMNTEAFFGQGTRLTVV.

The chain recombines TRBV9 with TRBJ1-2, with a weak D call TRBD1 (5 bases). Germline V gives CDR1 SGDLS, CDR2 YYNGEE. The CDR3 is 17 amino acids. Trimming removed 3 bases at V and 4 bases at J, with 22 bases between. CDR3 in amino acids: CASSASPSSTERYGYTF. The CDR3 DNA reads TGTGCCAGCAGCGCCAGCCCCTCTTCGACAGAGCGCTATGGCTACACCTTC.

The chain recombines TRBV6-6 with TRBJ1-5, with TRBD1 as a possible D gene (6 bases). V was clipped by 6 bases and J by 1 base, with 16 bases between them. Germline V lookup: CDR1 MNHNY, CDR2 SVGAGI (reference sequence). There are 16 residues in the CDR3. The DNA of the CDR3 is TGTGCCAGCAGCCAAGGGGGGGGGTTCAGCAATCAGCCCCAGCATTTT. Its translation is CASSQGGGFSNQPQHF.

V gene TRBV5-1 combines with J gene TRBJ1-5; 7 bases are shared with TRBD1. The CDR3 sequence is 13 residues long. The J segment lost 4 bases and the V segment lost 4 bases, leaving 2 bases of the junction unmatched. The germline gives CDR1 SGHRS, CDR2 YFSETQ. The CDR3 is CASSVTGNQPQHF. The DNA of the CDR3 is TGCGCCAGCAGCGTGACAGGGAATCAGCCCCAGCATTTT.

The chain combines TRBV5-1 with TRBJ2-5; D may be TRBD1 (5 bases). Germline V gene lookup returns CDR1 SGHRS and CDR2 YFSETQ. V was shortened by 3 bases and J by 2 bases, with 14 bases between the two germline ends. This CDR3 comprises 15 residues. This CDR3 reads CASSWSGLGQETQYF. The CDR3 DNA is TGCGCCAGCAGCTGGTCAGGGTTGGGGCAAGAGACCCAGTACTTC. Complete variable domain (other parts from reference TRBV5-1 and TRBJ2-5): KAGVTQTPRYLIKTRGQQVTLSCSPISGHRSVSWYQQTPGQGLQFLFEYFSETQRNKGNFPGRFSGRQFSNSRSEMNVSTLELGDSALYLCASSWSGLGQETQYFGPGTRLLVL.

The V and J genes are TRBV28 and TRBJ1-6, with D possibly being TRBD1 (6 bases). Between the trimmed V and J ends, which lost 4 bases and 1 base, there was a span of 8 bases. The CDR3 covers 15 residues. Germline V lookup: CDR1 MDHEN, CDR2 SYDVKM. The CDR3 protein is CASSWGRSYNSPLHF. The CDR3, as DNA: TGTGCCAGCAGTTGGGGGCGATCCTATAATTCACCCCTCCACTTT.

This clone has only one observation. The chain recombines TRBV7-3 with TRBJ2-5; tentatively, D is TRBD2 (6 bases). The CDR3 contains 14 residues. V dropped 5 bases and J dropped 4 bases, with 14 bases sitting between them. Germline CDR1 and CDR2: SGHTA and FQGTGA. CDR3: CASSVGGSGETQYF. The CDR3, as DNA: TGTGCCAGCAGCGTCGGGGGATCGGGAGAGACCCAGTACTTC.

V usage is TRBV3-1 (or the pseudogene TRBV3-2) and J usage is TRBJ2-7, with 9 bases identical to TRBD1. Germline trimming cut 1 base from V and 5 bases from J; bases unmatched to any gene: 3. Germline lookup yields CDR1 LGHDT and CDR2 YNNKEL (reference sequence). The CDR3 has 14 residues. The CDR3 DNA reads TGTGCCAGCAGCCAAGCCGGACAGGGGAACGAGCAGTACGTC. It encodes CASSQAGQGNEQYV.

The chain employs TRBV7-3 and TRBJ2-3, with 13 nucleotides matching TRBD2. Trimming removed 0 bases from V and 4 bases from J; junction bases left unmatched: 1. The germline V gene has CDR1 SGHTA and CDR2 FQGTGA. This CDR3 is built from 16 residues. The CDR3, as DNA: TGTGCCAGCAGCTTAACTACTAGCGGGGGGGCAGATACGCAGTATTTT. Translation: CASSLTTSGGADTQYF. The whole variable domain, remainder taken from reference TRBV7-3 and TRBJ2-3, is GAGVSQTPSNKVTEKGKYVELRCDPISGHTALYWYRQSLGQGPEFLIYFQGTGAADDSGLPNDRFFAVRPEGSVSTLKIQRTERGDSAVYLCASSLTTSGGADTQYFGPGTRLTVL.

V gene TRBV18 combines with J gene TRBJ2-2; TRBD2 might be the D (5 bases). Germline lookup yields CDR1 KGHSH and CDR2 LQKENI. V lost 8 bases and J lost 3, with 13 bases in between. This CDR3 comprises 14 residues. The CDR3 reads CASRGRLDTGELFF. Written as DNA, the CDR3 is TGTGCCAGCCGGGGAAGATTGGACACCGGGGAGCTGTTTTTT.

The chain joins TRBV18 to TRBJ2-4; TRBD2 is a possible D gene (6 bases). The CDR3 spans 12 residues. Between the trimmed V and J ends, which lost 3 bases and 11 bases, there was a span of 11 bases. CDR1 is KGHSH and CDR2 is LQKENI in the germline V gene. CDR3 sequence reads: CASSPEGHFQYF. The CDR3 nucleotides read TGTGCCAGCTCACCGGAGGGGCACTTTCAGTACTTC.

The chain's CDR3 is CASSLMGGPQHF. CDR3 nucleotide sequence: TGTGCCAGCAGCTTAATGGGAGGGCCCCAGCATTTT. V usage is TRBV7-2 and J usage is TRBJ1-5; D is unclear. Germline V gene sequence: CDR1 SGHTA, CDR2 FQGNSA. The V gene lost 2 bases and the J gene lost 9 bases, with 8 bases spanning the gap. This CDR3 region has 12 residues.